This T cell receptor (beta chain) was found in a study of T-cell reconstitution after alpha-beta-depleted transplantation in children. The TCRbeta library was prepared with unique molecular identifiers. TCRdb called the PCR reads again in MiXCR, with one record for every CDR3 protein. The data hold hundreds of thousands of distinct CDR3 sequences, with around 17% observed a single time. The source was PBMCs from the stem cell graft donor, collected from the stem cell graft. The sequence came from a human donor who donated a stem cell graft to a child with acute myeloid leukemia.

CDR3 sequence reads: CSARGLDRAAYGYTF. As DNA, the CDR3 is TGCAGTGCTAGAGGCTTGGACAGGGCGGCCTATGGCTACACCTTC. The chain joins TRBV20-1 to TRBJ1-2, with 8 bases that match TRBD1. The CDR3 loop spans 15 amino acids. The junction had 8 bases not matched to a gene; V was cut back by 1 base and J by 4 bases. Germline V gene lookup returns CDR1 DFQATT and CDR2 SNEGSKA (reference sequence).